This TCR beta chain originates from a study of control samples from healthy donors and cancer patients (dated by TCRdb to 2020 to 2021). A distance of 16 bases separates the germline ends of V and J, which lose 6 bases and 1 base respectively. Measured from the cysteine to the phenylalanine, the CDR3 is 16 residues long. CDR3 DNA only is kept here, 48 bases in frame from base 1. The germline V gene (reference sequence) specifies LNHDA as CDR1 and SQIVND as CDR2. Comment on this clone: Its antigen is currently not known. Per-nucleotide qualities are absent, and no much larger clonotype sits a single base away.

Libraries were made using the immunoSEQ multiplex PCR assay. The table was pulled from immuneACCESS by TCRdb, which kept in-frame rearrangements only. Such tables lose some clones; where checked, under half of the loss comes from unresolved V genes, and the rest has no known cause. Recorded for this sample are some 150,000 clones; roughly 95% of them occurred a single time. Approximately 0.93% of the sample rests with the top ten. Rearrangement joined TRBV19 to TRBJ1-5, with TRBD1 tentatively as D gene (6 bases match). The material sequenced was blood. This clonotype was obtained from a woman in her 30s in good health. At the DNA level, the sequence is TGTGCCAGTAGGAGACTCAGGGGAGGAAGCAATCAGCCCCAGCATTTT. This sequence encodes CASRRLRGGSNQPQHF.